The entry that follows covers one T cell receptor (beta chain) sequence. CDR3 length: 16 residues. The germline V and J ends were trimmed by 0 bases and 4 bases, with 16 bases remaining between them. CDR1 and CDR2 (germline): SGDLS, YYNGEE. Only in-frame clones appear in the TCRdb table, and some are missing; sequencing was by immunoSEQ multiplex PCR. The sample lists under 150,000 clones; 84% were seen once. The sample is drawn from a study of blood T cell repertoires in COVID-19. Study overall: The analysed material was cDNA or gDNA that came from T cells, B-cell-depleted T cells, or PBMCs.

The specimen sequenced was peripheral blood. This chain uses TRBV9 with TRBJ1-2, with D possibly being TRBD1 (6 bases). The receptor was derived from a human donor in a cohort sampled during active COVID-19. In DNA form, the CDR3 reads TGTGCCAGCAGCGTAGGTGGACAGAGTTGGTTCTATGGCTACACCTTC. Its translation is CASSVGGQSWFYGYTF.